These T cell receptor beta chains were read from a single sample in a study of identical twins. TCRdb re-called the 5' RACE reads with MiXCR, one entry per CDR3 protein. Counted here are around 100,000 distinct CDR3 sequences, about 6% occurring once; the ten biggest clones make up 12%. Sequencing was performed on memory T cells sorted from blood. All receptors come from a woman between 50 and 59 years old in good health. Each CDR3 is given with its conserved first and last residue. D genes are given only for firm matches. Rows give clone size only sometimes, using once, few, many, or a class for an expanded clone.

len,abundance,d_gene,j_gene,v_gene,CDR3nt,CDR3aa
14,many,TRBD2,TRBJ2-7,TRBV13,TGTGCCAGCAGCTTAATGGCTAGCGGGTACGAGCAGTACTTC,CASSLMASGYEQYF
11,many,-,TRBJ2-5,TRBV3-1,TGTGCCAGCAGCCCTGGGGAGACCCAGTACTTC,CASSPGETQYF
13,many,TRBD2,TRBJ2-3,TRBV11-2,TGTGCCAGCAGCCACACTAGCGTTGATACGCAGTATTTT,CASSHTSVDTQYF
15,-,TRBD2,TRBJ2-3,TRBV5-1,TGCGCCAGCAGCGGTACGACTAGCCCCACAGATACGCAGTATTTT,CASSGTTSPTDTQYF
13,many,-,TRBJ2-5,TRBV5-6,TGTGCCAGCAGCCCCGACAGGAGGGAGACCCAGTACTTC,CASSPDRRETQYF
15,-,TRBD1,TRBJ2-7,TRBV5-1,TGCGCCAGCAGCCTCCCCGGGACAGGGCCTCACGAGCAGTACTTC,CASSLPGTGPHEQYF
19,few,TRBD1,TRBJ2-2,TRBV6-5,TGTGCCAGCAGTTACCGACCCCCCCGGACAGGGGCCCACACCGGGGAGCTGTTTTTT,CASSYRPPRTGAHTGELFF
12,-,-,TRBJ2-5,TRBV11-3,TGTGCCAGCAGCTTTATCCAAGAGACCCAGTACTTC,CASSFIQETQYF
12,many,-,TRBJ1-1,TRBV12-3/TRBV12-4,TGTGCCAGCAGTTTTCAGGGCAGGGAAGCTTTCTTT,CASSFQGREAFF
14,many,-,TRBJ2-2,TRBV12-3/TRBV12-4,TGTGCCAGCAGTTTTTCTAGCATAACCGGGGAGCTGTTTTTT,CASSFSSITGELFF
16,few,-,TRBJ2-6,TRBV13,TGTGCCAGCAGCCTCGGACAGCGCTCTGGGGCCAACGTCCTGACTTTC,CASSLGQRSGANVLTF
15,few,TRBD2,TRBJ2-3,TRBV27,TGTGCCAGCAGTTTACGGGGGGGCGGGACAGATACGCAGTATTTT,CASSLRGGGTDTQYF
16,many,TRBD2,TRBJ2-1,TRBV7-6,TGTGCCAGCAGCTTAGTAGAGGGAGGGGTCTACAATGAGCAGTTCTTC,CASSLVEGGVYNEQFF
12,many,-,TRBJ2-7,TRBV20-1,TGCAGTGCTCGACCTGGGGCCAACGAGCAGTACTTC,CSARPGANEQYF
16,few,-,TRBJ2-3,TRBV7-6,TGTGCCAGCAGCCCGACGACCCAGCGAGGGGCAAATACGCAGTATTTT,CASSPTTQRGANTQYF
13,many,-,TRBJ2-5,TRBV7-2,TGTGCCAGCAGCCGATATGCTTCAGAGACCCAGTACTTC,CASSRYASETQYF
14,many,-,TRBJ2-1,TRBV3-1,TGTGCCAGCAGCCAGCTGGGACTGCGCGATGAGCAGTTCTTC,CASSQLGLRDEQFF
14,few,-,TRBJ2-1,TRBV28,TGTGCCAGCAGTCGACAGGAGGGCTACAATGAGCAGTTCTTC,CASSRQEGYNEQFF
12,many,-,TRBJ1-1,TRBV29-1,TGCAGCGGAGGGGACACGAACACTGAAGCTTTCTTT,CSGGDTNTEAFF
15,-,TRBD1,TRBJ1-3,TRBV4-2,TGTGCCAGCAGCCAAGCGGGGACAGACAGAAACACCATATATTTT,CASSQAGTDRNTIYF
15,-,TRBD1,TRBJ2-7,TRBV14,TGTGCCAGCAGCCAAGACAGGGGGTCCCTCTACGAGCAGTACTTC,CASSQDRGSLYEQYF
11,many,-,TRBJ2-3,TRBV20-1,TGCAGTGCCGAGGCATCAGATACGCAGTATTTT,CSAEASDTQYF
14,many,-,TRBJ1-5,TRBV7-8,TGTGCCAGCACCCCACAGGGCGGCAATCAGCCCCAGCATTTT,CASTPQGGNQPQHF
12,-,-,TRBJ1-4,TRBV5-4,TGTGCCAGCAGTCTTCAGGATGGAAAACTGTTTTTT,CASSLQDGKLFF
15,few,TRBD1,TRBJ1-3,TRBV20-1,TGCAGTGCTAGCCTAGGGACAGGGGTAACGAACACCATATATTTT,CSASLGTGVTNTIYF
14,-,-,TRBJ1-1,TRBV6-2/TRBV6-3,TGTGCCAGCAGGCCTACAGGGTCGGCGGGTGAAGCTTTCTTT,CASRPTGSAGEAFF
19,many,TRBD2,TRBJ2-1,TRBV7-8,TGTGCCAGCAGTCCAAAGGGACTAGCGGGAGGGGGTACCTACAATGAGCAGTTCTTC,CASSPKGLAGGGTYNEQFF
15,few,TRBD1,TRBJ2-2,TRBV20-1,TGCAGTGCTGGGACAGAGGCCTCGAACACCGGGGAGCTGTTTTTT,CSAGTEASNTGELFF
16,-,-,TRBJ2-1,TRBV5-6,TGTGCCAGCAGCTTTAAGCTGGAGACCTCCTACAATGAGCAGTTCTTC,CASSFKLETSYNEQFF